A few counts support the clone carrying this T cell receptor (beta chain). What it binds is unknown. The data belong to a study of Graves' ophthalmopathy and Graves' hyperthyroidism. Study-level results: Blood also harbored most expanded thyroid clonotypes above 0.001 frequency.

From RNA, the CDR3 regions of TCR beta chains were amplified and sequenced. After a first-round RT-PCR with HTBI primers, a second-round multiplex PCR was run. Each CDR3 protein is one row after TCRdb ran MiXCR on the multiplex PCR reads. The top ten clones hold about 7.3% of a sample with about 390,000 distinct CDR3 sequences, 15% of them seen once. CDR3 length: 15 residues. V was clipped by 6 bases and J by 4 bases, with 16 bases between them. The V gene's germline CDR1 is SGHAT and CDR2 FQNNGV. Absence of ophthalmopathy within 18 months of follow-up defined stable hyperthyroidism. The hyperthyroidism patients, aged 18 to 65, had been newly diagnosed, with under 2 months' duration. Patients with other autoimmune diseases, uncontrolled infections, pregnancy or lactation were excluded.

The sequence was obtained from a woman aged 18-29 years with stable Graves' hyperthyroidism. The sequenced sample was peripheral blood. The V call is TRBV11-2, the J call TRBJ1-3, with a possible D match to TRBD1 (5 bases). The CDR3 DNA reads as TGTGCCAGCAGTTGGTCCGGGGCCCTAGGAAACACCATATATTTT. It yields the protein CASSWSGALGNTIYF.